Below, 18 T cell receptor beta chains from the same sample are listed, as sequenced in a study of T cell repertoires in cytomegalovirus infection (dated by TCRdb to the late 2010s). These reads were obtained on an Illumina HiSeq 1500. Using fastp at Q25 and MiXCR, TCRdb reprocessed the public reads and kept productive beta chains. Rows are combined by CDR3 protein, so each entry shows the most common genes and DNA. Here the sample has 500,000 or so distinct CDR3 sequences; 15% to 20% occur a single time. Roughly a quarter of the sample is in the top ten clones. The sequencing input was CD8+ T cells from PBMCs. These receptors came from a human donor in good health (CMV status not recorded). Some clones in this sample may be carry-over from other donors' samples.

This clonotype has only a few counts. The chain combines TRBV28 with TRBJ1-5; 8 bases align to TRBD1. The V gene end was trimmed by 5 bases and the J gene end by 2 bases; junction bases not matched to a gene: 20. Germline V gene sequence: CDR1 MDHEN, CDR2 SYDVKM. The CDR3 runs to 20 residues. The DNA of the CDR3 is TGTGCCAGCAGTGACAAACTGGACGATCCGAACAGGGGGGGCAATCAGCCCCAGCATTTT. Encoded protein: CASSDKLDDPNRGGNQPQHF.

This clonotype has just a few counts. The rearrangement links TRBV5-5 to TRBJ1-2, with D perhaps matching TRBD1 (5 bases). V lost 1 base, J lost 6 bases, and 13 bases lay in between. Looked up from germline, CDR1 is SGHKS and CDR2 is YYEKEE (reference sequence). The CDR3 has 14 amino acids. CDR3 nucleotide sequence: TGTGCCAGCAGCTTGAGAGGGGCGGCCCATGGCTACACCTTC. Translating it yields CASSLRGAAHGYTF.

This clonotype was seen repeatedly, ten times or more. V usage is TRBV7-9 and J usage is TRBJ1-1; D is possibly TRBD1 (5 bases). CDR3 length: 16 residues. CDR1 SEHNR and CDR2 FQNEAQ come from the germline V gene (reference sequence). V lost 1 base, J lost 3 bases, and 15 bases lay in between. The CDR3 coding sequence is TGTGCCAGCAGCTTAGAACTTCAGGTAGGGGACACTGAAGCTTTCTTT. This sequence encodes CASSLELQVGDTEAFF.

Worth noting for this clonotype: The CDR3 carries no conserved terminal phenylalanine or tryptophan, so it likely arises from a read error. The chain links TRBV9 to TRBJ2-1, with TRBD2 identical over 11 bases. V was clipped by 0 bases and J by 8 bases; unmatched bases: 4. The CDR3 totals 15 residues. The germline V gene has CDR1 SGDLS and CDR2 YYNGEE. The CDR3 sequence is CASSVGSGGAYEQFL. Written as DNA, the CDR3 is TGTGCCAGCAGCGTAGGTAGCGGGGGGGCCTATGAGCAGTTCTTA.

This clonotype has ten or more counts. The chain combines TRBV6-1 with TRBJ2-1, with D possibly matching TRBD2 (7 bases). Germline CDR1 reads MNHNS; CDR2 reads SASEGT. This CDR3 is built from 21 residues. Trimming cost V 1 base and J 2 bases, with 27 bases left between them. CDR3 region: CASSEGPWGGRTILPYNEQFF. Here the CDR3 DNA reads TGTGCCAGCAGTGAAGGGCCCTGGGGGGGCAGAACCATTTTACCCTACAATGAGCAGTTCTTC.

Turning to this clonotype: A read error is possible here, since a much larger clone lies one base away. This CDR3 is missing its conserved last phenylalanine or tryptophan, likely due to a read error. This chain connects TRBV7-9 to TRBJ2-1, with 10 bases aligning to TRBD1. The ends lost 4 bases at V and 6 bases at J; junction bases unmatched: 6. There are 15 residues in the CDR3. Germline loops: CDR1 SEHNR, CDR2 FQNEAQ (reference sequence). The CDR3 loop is CASSYRDRGGNEQFL. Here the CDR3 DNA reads TGTGCCAGCAGCTACCGGGACAGGGGTGGCAATGAGCAGTTCTTA.

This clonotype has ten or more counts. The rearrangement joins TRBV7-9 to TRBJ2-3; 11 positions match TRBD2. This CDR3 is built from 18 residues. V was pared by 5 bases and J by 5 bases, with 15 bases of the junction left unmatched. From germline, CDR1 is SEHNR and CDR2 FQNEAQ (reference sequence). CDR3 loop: CASSVFEGLAEEIDTQYF. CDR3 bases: TGTGCCAGCAGCGTTTTTGAGGGACTAGCGGAGGAAATAGATACGCAGTATTTT.

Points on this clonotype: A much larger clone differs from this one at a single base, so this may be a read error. CDR3 sequence reads: CASSQGTTGVLFF. Written as DNA, the CDR3 is TGCGCCAGCAGCCAAGGGACCACCGGGGTGCTGTTTTTT. The chain combines TRBV4-1 with TRBJ2-2, with a possible D match to TRBD2 (5 bases). This CDR3 region has 13 residues. The germline CDR1 and CDR2 sequences are MGHRA and YSYEKL.

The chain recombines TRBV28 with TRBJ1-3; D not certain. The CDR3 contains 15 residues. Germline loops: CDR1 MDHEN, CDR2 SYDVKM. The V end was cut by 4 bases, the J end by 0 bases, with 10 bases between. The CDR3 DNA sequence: TGTGCCAGCAGTTCATCCAGAAGCTCTGGAAACACCATATATTTT. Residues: CASSSSRSSGNTIYF.

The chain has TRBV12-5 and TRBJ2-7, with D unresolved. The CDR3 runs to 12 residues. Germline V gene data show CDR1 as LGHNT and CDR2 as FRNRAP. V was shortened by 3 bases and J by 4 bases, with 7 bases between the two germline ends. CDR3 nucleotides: TGTGCTAGTGGTTTATGGGTTTACGAGCAGTACTTC. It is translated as CASGLWVYEQYF.

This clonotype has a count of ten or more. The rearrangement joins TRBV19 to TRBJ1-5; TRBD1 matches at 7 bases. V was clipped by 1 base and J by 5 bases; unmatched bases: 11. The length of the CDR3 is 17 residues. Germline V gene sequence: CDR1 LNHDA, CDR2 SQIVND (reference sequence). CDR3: CASSIVARGGVYQPQHF. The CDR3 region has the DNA TGTGCCAGTAGTATAGTCGCACGAGGGGGCGTCTATCAGCCCCAGCATTTT.

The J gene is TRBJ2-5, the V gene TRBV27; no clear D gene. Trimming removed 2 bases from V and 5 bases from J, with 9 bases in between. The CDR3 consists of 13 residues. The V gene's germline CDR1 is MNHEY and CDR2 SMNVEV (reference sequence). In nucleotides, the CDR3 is TGTGCCAGCAGTTTAACGGTTCTGGAGACCCAGTACTTC. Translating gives CASSLTVLETQYF.

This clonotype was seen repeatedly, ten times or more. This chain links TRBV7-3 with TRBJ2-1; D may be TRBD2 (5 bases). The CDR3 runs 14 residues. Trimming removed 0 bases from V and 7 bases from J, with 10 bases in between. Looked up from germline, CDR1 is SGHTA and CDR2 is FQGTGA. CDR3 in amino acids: CASSLTPDWNEQFF. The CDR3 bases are TGTGCCAGCAGCTTAACCCCGGACTGGAATGAGCAGTTCTTC.

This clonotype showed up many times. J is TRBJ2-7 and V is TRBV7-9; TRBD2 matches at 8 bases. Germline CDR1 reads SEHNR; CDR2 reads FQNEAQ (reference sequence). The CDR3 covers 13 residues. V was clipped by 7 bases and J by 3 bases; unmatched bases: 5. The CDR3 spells CASTSGRFYEQYF. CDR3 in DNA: TGTGCCAGCACCAGCGGGAGATTCTACGAGCAGTACTTC.

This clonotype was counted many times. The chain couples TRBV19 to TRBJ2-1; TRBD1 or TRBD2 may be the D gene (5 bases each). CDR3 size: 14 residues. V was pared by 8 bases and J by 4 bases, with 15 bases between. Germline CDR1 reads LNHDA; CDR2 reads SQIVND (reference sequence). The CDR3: CASSLVGEYNEQFF. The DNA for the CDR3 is TGTGCCAGTTCTCTCGTGGGGGAATACAATGAGCAGTTCTTC.

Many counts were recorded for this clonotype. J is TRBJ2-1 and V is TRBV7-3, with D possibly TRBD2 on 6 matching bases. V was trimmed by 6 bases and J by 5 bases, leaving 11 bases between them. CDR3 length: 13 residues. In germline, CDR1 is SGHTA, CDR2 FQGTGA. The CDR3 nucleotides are TGTGCCAGCAGGACTGGAGGGGACAATGAGCAGTTCTTC. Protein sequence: CASRTGGDNEQFF.

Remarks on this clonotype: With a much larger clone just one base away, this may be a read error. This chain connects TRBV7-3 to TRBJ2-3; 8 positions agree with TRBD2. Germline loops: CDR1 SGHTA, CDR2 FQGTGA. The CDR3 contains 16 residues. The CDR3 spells CASSKRAGAFTNTQYF. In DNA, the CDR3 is TGTGCCAGCAGCAAGCGAGCGGGGGCCTTCACAAATACGCAGTATTTT.

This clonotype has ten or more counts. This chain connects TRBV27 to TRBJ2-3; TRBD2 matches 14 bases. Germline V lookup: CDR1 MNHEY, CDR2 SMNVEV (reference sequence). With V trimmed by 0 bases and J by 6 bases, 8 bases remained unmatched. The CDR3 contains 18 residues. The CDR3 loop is CASSLSPGLAGVYDTQYF. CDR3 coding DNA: TGTGCCAGCAGTTTATCTCCGGGACTAGCGGGAGTTTACGATACGCAGTATTTT.